A single sample gave rise to the 15 T cell receptor beta chains below, sequenced in a study of blood T cells in healthy people across ages. A second roughly 7 to 12 cycle PCR used barcoded and J-beta primers. TCRdb used MiXCR to reprocess the 5' RACE reads, holding one entry per CDR3 protein. The data contain about 680,000 distinct CDR3 sequences, around half of them singletons. What was sequenced was blood. All receptors come from a woman between 55 and 75 years old in good health.

J is TRBJ2-7 and V is TRBV9; possibly TRBD2 for D (6 bases). The germline V gene has CDR1 SGDLS and CDR2 YYNGEE. The CDR3 is 15 residues long. Trimming took off 2 bases at V and 2 bases at J, with 14 bases between the two ends. The CDR3 reads CASSVGVEGTYEQYF. CDR3 sequence (DNA): TGTGCCAGCAGCGTCGGGGTGGAGGGCACCTACGAGCAGTACTTC.

This clonotype was seen repeatedly, ten times or more. The CDR3 DNA reads TGTGCCAGCAGCTTAGGTCTAGCGCAGGTCCCGTTCTTC. Protein product: CASSLGLAQVPFF. The V and J genes are TRBV11-3 and TRBJ2-1; maybe TRBD2 (6 bases). Looked up from germline, CDR1 is SGHNT and CDR2 is YENEEA. V lost 1 base and J lost 15, with 16 bases in between. The CDR3 runs to 13 residues.

J is TRBJ2-7 and V is TRBV7-2; D unclear. The CDR3 covers 13 residues. Trimming took 4 bases from V and 7 from J, leaving 14 bases between them. Germline V gene data show CDR1 as SGHTA and CDR2 as FQGNSA. The chain's CDR3 is CASSSDPYNEQYF. CDR3 DNA: TGTGCCAGCAGCTCAGACCCGTACAATGAGCAGTACTTC.

The V call is TRBV20-1, the J call TRBJ2-7; 9 bases map to TRBD2. Germline assignment: CDR1 DFQATT and CDR2 SNEGSKA (reference sequence). The CDR3 sequence is 14 residues long. After removal of 4 bases from V and 0 bases from J, the junction contained 4 bases not matched to a gene. This CDR3 reads CSATASGTSYEQYF. In DNA form, the CDR3 reads TGCAGTGCTACGGCTAGCGGGACCTCCTACGAGCAGTACTTC.

The V call is TRBV12-3 or TRBV12-4, the J call TRBJ2-5, with D uncertain. This CDR3 region has 14 residues. V gave up 5 bases and J gave up 0 bases, with 10 bases separating them. The DNA of the CDR3 is TGTGCCAGCAGTCCGCAGCTCTACCAAGAGACCCAGTACTTC. Encoded protein: CASSPQLYQETQYF.

This clonotype is a singleton in its sample. This sequence joins TRBV5-1 and TRBJ1-4, with 9 bases that match TRBD1. Germline CDR1 reads SGHRS; CDR2 reads YFSETQ. V was pared by 5 bases and J by 7 bases, with 6 bases of the junction left unmatched. The CDR3 is 14 amino acids. CDR3 bases: TGCGCCAGCAGGGCCGGGACAGGGTCTGAAAAACTGTTTTTT. This gives the protein CASRAGTGSEKLFF.

This clonotype occurred a few times. The chain links TRBV12-3 or TRBV12-4 to TRBJ2-3; a possible D gene is TRBD2 (6 bases). The CDR3 loop spans 15 amino acids. The V gene lost 3 bases and the J gene lost 6 bases, with 16 bases spanning the gap. CDR3 residues: CASSFAQVGGDTQYF. CDR3 coding DNA: TGTGCCAGCAGTTTCGCGCAGGTTGGAGGGGATACGCAGTATTTT.

This clonotype was seen many times. Here the CDR3 DNA reads TGTGCCTGGAAGGACCTCTACGAGCAGTACTTC. Translation: CAWKDLYEQYF. The chain links TRBV30 to TRBJ2-7, with D uncertain. Germline lookup yields CDR1 GTSNPN and CDR2 SVGIG (reference sequence). Trimming left V 4 bases short and J 3 bases short, with 7 bases between. The CDR3 extends over 11 amino acids.

CDR3 in DNA: TGCGCCAGCAGCTTGGTTCCTGGACACTATGGCTACACCTTC. It specifies CASSLVPGHYGYTF. The V gene is TRBV5-1, the J gene TRBJ1-2; D is ambiguous. Trimming shortened V by 0 bases and J by 3 bases, and 9 bases separated the two germline ends. Looked up from germline, CDR1 is SGHRS and CDR2 is YFSETQ. The CDR3 loop spans 14 amino acids.

The chain links TRBV5-1 to TRBJ2-3; D ambiguous. CDR1 SGHRS and CDR2 YFSETQ come from the germline V gene. With 4 bases removed from V and 4 bases from J, the gap between germline ends came to 19 bases. The CDR3 is made up of 16 amino acids. The CDR3 spells CASSLDPVNIADTQYF. The DNA for the CDR3 is TGCGCCAGCAGCCTGGACCCAGTTAATATCGCAGATACGCAGTATTTT.

The chain joins TRBV25-1 to TRBJ2-7, with a weak D call TRBD1 (5 bases). V was pared by 2 bases and J by 7 bases, with 18 bases between. The germline V gene has CDR1 MGHDK and CDR2 SYGVNS. The CDR3 runs 15 residues. CDR3 protein: CASSEPGFSYNEQYF. Written as DNA, the CDR3 is TGTGCCAGCAGTGAACCAGGGTTTTCCTACAATGAGCAGTACTTC.

This chain joins TRBV6-1 and TRBJ2-3, with D tentatively TRBD2 (6 bases). The CDR3 loop spans 14 amino acids. V gave up 6 bases and J gave up 4 bases, with 14 bases separating them. Germline V CDR1 and CDR2: MNHNS, SASEGT. CDR3 bases: TGTGCCAGCAGGCGGGACTTAACCCCAGATACGCAGTATTTT. Encoded protein: CASRRDLTPDTQYF.

This clonotype has only one observation. V is TRBV4-2 and J is TRBJ2-2; 9 bases are a match to TRBD2. V lost 2 bases and J lost 6; bases outside the gene matches: 4. CDR1 LGHNA and CDR2 YNFKEQ come from the germline V gene. The CDR3 is 15 amino acids. The chain's CDR3 is CASSQNAGGPGELFF. CDR3 nucleotide sequence: TGTGCCAGCAGCCAAAATGCGGGAGGGCCCGGGGAGCTGTTTTTT.

The chain uses TRBV5-1 and TRBJ2-7; D is possibly TRBD1 or TRBD2 (5 bases each). V was pared by 1 base and J by 5 bases, with 13 bases between. CDR1 and CDR2 (germline): SGHRS, YFSETQ. The CDR3 is 14 residues long. The CDR3 protein is CASSLRQGVHEQYF. CDR3 nucleotide sequence: TGCGCCAGCAGCTTGAGGCAGGGAGTCCACGAGCAGTACTTC.

V usage is TRBV4-3 and J usage is TRBJ2-2, with 12 bases lining up with TRBD2. This CDR3 region has 17 residues. Germline V gene sequence: CDR1 LGHNA, CDR2 YSLEER. Unmatched junction bases numbered 5, after V lost 2 bases and J lost 4 bases. CDR3 DNA: TGCGCCAGCAGCCAAAATCCTAGCGGGAGGGGCACCGGGGAGCTGTTTTTT. It is translated as CASSQNPSGRGTGELFF.